These 27 T cell receptor beta chains came from one sample sequenced in a study of shared clonotypes between healthy human individuals. Method: immunoSEQ multiplex PCR; TCRdb's copy keeps in-frame clones and lacks some. The repertoire holds 470,000 or so clones, with more than 75% as singletons. The material sequenced was PBMCs. The receptor set was obtained from a woman aged 40-49 years in good health. Some clones in this sample may be carry-over from other donors' samples.

The V and J genes are TRBV28 and TRBJ1-2; D gene ambiguous. Germline V gives CDR1 MDHEN, CDR2 SYDVKM. The V end was cut by 3 bases, the J end by 3 bases, with 2 bases between. This CDR3 spans 11 amino acids. CDR3 sequence reads: CASSFDYGYTF. In nucleotides, the CDR3 is TGTGCCAGCAGTTTCGACTATGGCTACACCTTC.

The chain recombines TRBV19 with TRBJ2-2; 7 bases line up with TRBD1. In germline, CDR1 is LNHDA, CDR2 SQIVND (reference sequence). CDR3 length equals 14 residues. V was clipped by 6 bases and J by 4 bases; unmatched bases: 5. The CDR3 DNA follows: TGTGCCAGTAGCCCGACAGGGCCCACCGGGGAGCTGTTTTTT. Translated, it gives CASSPTGPTGELFF.

This clone came up a few times. This sequence joins TRBV5-1 and TRBJ1-3; no clear D. The germline CDR1 and CDR2 sequences are SGHRS and YFSETQ. CDR3 length equals 13 residues. V dropped 4 bases and J dropped 2 bases, with 7 bases sitting between them. DNA for the CDR3: TGCGCCAGCAGCCCGGAGGCTGGAAACACCATATATTTT. It yields the protein CASSPEAGNTIYF.

The rearrangement joins TRBV5-1 to TRBJ2-7; D is unresolved. Trimming took off 4 bases at V and 6 bases at J, with 14 bases between the two ends. The CDR3 length is 13 residues. CDR1 and CDR2 from the germline V gene are SGHRS and YFSETQ. DNA of the CDR3: TGCGCCAGCAGCACGATAGGGCCCGGCGAGCAGTACTTC. This translates into CASSTIGPGEQYF.

The chain carries TRBV30 and TRBJ1-1; D remains unclear. With 0 bases removed from V and 9 bases from J, the gap between germline ends came to 14 bases. Germline V gives CDR1 GTSNPN, CDR2 SVGIG (reference sequence). The CDR3 length is 13 residues. In DNA form, the CDR3 reads TGTGCCTGGAGTGTACAAATTGGAAGGCAAGCTTTCTTT. It is translated as CAWSVQIGRQAFF.

The chain has TRBV7-2 and TRBJ2-1, with D perhaps being TRBD1 or TRBD2 (5 bases each). Trimming pared 2 bases from V and 14 bases from J, leaving 25 bases between. This CDR3 contains 16 residues. Germline V gene lookup returns CDR1 SGHTA and CDR2 FQGNSA. CDR3 bases: TGTGCCAGCAGCTTACTACCCTTTCCGGGACCGGGAAGCAAGTTCTTC. It yields the protein CASSLLPFPGPGSKFF. The entire variable domain, with the rest obtained from reference TRBV7-2 and TRBJ2-1, is as follows: GAGVSQSPSNKVTEKGKDVELRCDPISGHTALYWYRQSLGQGLEFLIYFQGNSAPDKSGLPSDRFSAERTGGSVSTLTIQRTQQEDSAVYLCASSLLPFPGPGSKFFGPGTRLTVL.

The chain uses TRBV18 and TRBJ2-5; D is unclear. V was clipped by 6 bases and J by 0 bases, with 8 bases between them. The CDR3 extends over 13 amino acids. Germline values: CDR1 KGHSH, CDR2 LQKENI. The CDR3 protein is CASSLLDQETQYF. The CDR3 DNA reads as TGTGCCAGCTCCCTGTTGGACCAAGAGACCCAGTACTTC.

This clone has at least ten counts. The V gene is TRBV28, the J gene TRBJ2-6; possible D gene TRBD1, 6 bases. The V and J ends lost 8 bases and 0 bases respectively, with 8 bases between them. The CDR3 sequence is 14 residues long. The germline V gene has CDR1 MDHEN and CDR2 SYDVKM. The CDR3 reads CASGQLSGANVLTF. In DNA, the CDR3 is TGTGCCAGCGGACAGCTCTCTGGGGCCAACGTCCTGACTTTC. The full variable domain, completed using reference TRBV28 and TRBJ2-6, is DVKVTQSSRYLVKRTGEKVFLECVQDMDHENMFWYRQDPGLGLRLIYFSYDVKMKEKGDIPEGYSVSREKKERFSLILESASTNQTSMYLCASGQLSGANVLTFGAGSRLTVL.

The chain uses TRBV14 and TRBJ2-5, with 8 bases identical to TRBD2. V lost 1 base to trimming and J lost 5 bases; unmatched junction nucleotides: 6. This CDR3 has 15 amino acids. Germline assignment: CDR1 SGHDN and CDR2 FVKESK. CDR3 nucleotide sequence: TGTGCCAGCAGCCAAGTAGGTCCTAGCGGGGAGACCCAGTACTTC. It is translated as CASSQVGPSGETQYF.

The rearrangement uses TRBV5-1 and TRBJ2-1; 8 bases agree with TRBD2. J was trimmed by 0 bases and V by 4 bases; bases with no gene match: 12. Per germline, CDR1 SGHRS and CDR2 YFSETQ. The CDR3 sequence is 18 residues long. CDR3 region: CASSPRSGRPSSYNEQFF. For the CDR3, the DNA is TGCGCCAGCAGCCCGCGAAGCGGGAGACCTAGCTCCTACAATGAGCAGTTCTTC.

The chain recombines TRBV5-4 with TRBJ1-3, with 7 bases matching TRBD1. Germline CDR1 reads SGHNT; CDR2 reads YYREEE (reference sequence). The CDR3 runs 19 residues. The trim removed 0 bases at V and 2 bases at J, leaving 14 bases unmatched. CDR3 nucleotides: TGTGCCAGCAGCTTGGGGCAGGGGGAAAGTGCCCTGGCTGGAAACACCATATATTTT. Its translation: CASSLGQGESALAGNTIYF.

The V and J genes are TRBV10-2 and TRBJ1-4; D ambiguous. Germline-derived CDR1 and CDR2 are WSHSY and SAAADI. This CDR3 is 15 amino acids long. V dropped 6 bases and J dropped 6 bases, with 17 bases sitting between them. The CDR3 spells CASRDVLKGHEKLFF. As DNA, the CDR3 is TGCGCCAGCAGAGATGTGTTGAAGGGCCATGAAAAACTGTTTTTT.

This clone was found once. This chain joins TRBV15 and TRBJ1-3; D gene ambiguous. Per germline, CDR1 LNHNV and CDR2 YYDKDF (reference sequence). CDR3 length: 17 residues. Trimming took off 0 bases at V and 0 bases at J, with 12 bases between the two ends. The CDR3 DNA reads TGTGCCACCAGCAGAGATCAGTCGGCCCTCTCTGGAAACACCATATATTTT. Translation gives CATSRDQSALSGNTIYF.

This chain links TRBV25-1 with TRBJ1-2; tentative D call: TRBD1 (5 bases). The V end lost 5 bases, the J end lost 4 bases, and 14 bases lay between the germline ends. CDR1 and CDR2 from the germline V gene are MGHDK and SYGVNS. The CDR3 runs to 14 residues. Written as DNA, the CDR3 is TGTGCCAGCAGTCCCCCGATGGGGGTCTATGGCTACACCTTC. Protein product: CASSPPMGVYGYTF.

This chain joins TRBV28 and TRBJ2-4; weak D call: TRBD1 (6 bases). CDR3 length: 13 residues. The germline CDR1 and CDR2 sequences are MDHEN and SYDVKM. Trimming shortened V by 9 bases and J by 9 bases, and 18 bases separated the two germline ends. The CDR3 bases are TGTGCCAGTCGACAGGACCCCTTAAGCATTCAGTACTTC. Translation: CASRQDPLSIQYF. The full variable domain, completed using reference TRBV28 and TRBJ2-4, is DVKVTQSSRYLVKRTGEKVFLECVQDMDHENMFWYRQDPGLGLRLIYFSYDVKMKEKGDIPEGYSVSREKKERFSLILESASTNQTSMYLCASRQDPLSIQYFGAGTRLSVL.

The rearrangement links TRBV5-1 to TRBJ2-7; 10 bases agree with TRBD2. Looked up from germline, CDR1 is SGHRS and CDR2 is YFSETQ. The junction had 7 bases not matched to a gene; V was cut back by 0 bases and J by 7 bases. The CDR3 runs 15 residues. This chain's CDR3 is CASSLAWLAGEEQYF. In DNA form, the CDR3 reads TGCGCCAGCAGCTTGGCCTGGCTAGCGGGAGAAGAGCAGTACTTC. Complete variable domain (other parts from reference TRBV5-1 and TRBJ2-7): KAGVTQTPRYLIKTRGQQVTLSCSPISGHRSVSWYQQTPGQGLQFLFEYFSETQRNKGNFPGRFSGRQFSNSRSEMNVSTLELGDSALYLCASSLAWLAGEEQYFGPGTRLTVT.

The chain recombines TRBV2 with TRBJ2-1; 8 positions agree with TRBD1. This CDR3 spans 12 amino acids. CDR1 is SNHLY, CDR2 FYNNEI, per germline. J was trimmed by 6 bases and V by 7 bases; bases with no gene match: 2. The DNA for the CDR3 is TGTGCCAGCAATGACAGGGGCAATGAGCAGTTCTTC. Encoded protein: CASNDRGNEQFF. The full variable domain, completed using reference TRBV2 and TRBJ2-1, is EPEVTQTPSHQVTQMGQEVILRCVPISNHLYFYWYRQILGQKVEFLVSFYNNEISEKSEIFDDQFSVERPDGSNFTLKIRSTKLEDSAMYFCASNDRGNEQFFGPGTRLTVL.

This clone was counted only a few times. V usage is TRBV15 and J usage is TRBJ1-2, with D possibly being TRBD1 (5 bases). The CDR3 is 12 residues long. The V end lost 1 base, the J end lost 7 bases, and 7 bases lay between the germline ends. Germline V gene data show CDR1 as LNHNV and CDR2 as YYDKDF (reference sequence). In DNA, the CDR3 is TGTGCCACCAGCAGAGGGGGACGTGGCTACACCTTC. Its translation: CATSRGGRGYTF.

The genes are TRBV28 and TRBJ1-3; D not certain. Trimming removed 2 bases at V and 0 bases at J, with 14 bases between. The CDR3 runs 17 residues. Per the germline V gene, CDR1 is MDHEN and CDR2 is SYDVKM. The CDR3 loop reads CASSLGVGPFSGNTIYF. The DNA for the CDR3 is TGTGCCAGCAGTTTAGGGGTGGGTCCATTCTCTGGAAACACCATATATTTT. The whole variable domain, filled in from reference TRBV28 and TRBJ1-3, reads DVKVTQSSRYLVKRTGEKVFLECVQDMDHENMFWYRQDPGLGLRLIYFSYDVKMKEKGDIPEGYSVSREKKERFSLILESASTNQTSMYLCASSLGVGPFSGNTIYFGEGSWLTVV.

This clone was counted once. The chain recombines TRBV5-1 with TRBJ2-4; 8 bases align to TRBD1. Trimming cost V 4 bases and J 1 base; bases outside gene matches: 7. Germline CDR1 reads SGHRS; CDR2 reads YFSETQ. This CDR3 has 16 residues. CDR3 amino acids: CASSEATGVAKNIQYF. In nucleotides, the CDR3 is TGCGCCAGCAGCGAGGCGACAGGGGTGGCCAAAAACATTCAGTACTTC.

The gene calls are TRBV7-2 and TRBJ2-5, with D perhaps TRBD1 (6 bases). V lost 7 bases and J lost 1, with 10 bases in between. The CDR3 extends over 13 amino acids. The germline CDR1 and CDR2 sequences are SGHTA and FQGNSA. The CDR3, as DNA: TGTGCCAGCAACGGACAGATCCAAGAGACCCAGTACTTC. It encodes CASNGQIQETQYF.

Comment on this clone: The same CDR3 is also encoded by other DNA sequences in this sample. J is TRBJ2-5 and V is TRBV11-2, with a weak D call TRBD1 (6 bases). The CDR3 consists of 14 residues. CDR1 SGHAT and CDR2 FQNNGV come from the germline V gene. Trimming shortened V by 2 bases and J by 4 bases, and 11 bases separated the two germline ends. The CDR3: CASSLLAGVETQYF. DNA of the CDR3: TGTGCCAGCAGCTTATTGGCAGGGGTAGAGACCCAGTACTTC.

The chain combines TRBV28 with TRBJ2-5; 10 bases map to TRBD1. The J segment lost 5 bases and the V segment lost 10 bases, leaving 10 bases of the junction unmatched. Germline values: CDR1 MDHEN, CDR2 SYDVKM. The CDR3 is made up of 14 amino acids. The CDR3 nucleotides read TGTGCCACCCACGACAGGGGGCGCAGGGAGACCCAGTACTTC. Its translation: CATHDRGRRETQYF.

The V gene is TRBV21-1, the J gene TRBJ2-2; TRBD1, the table's D call, was not compared with the DNA. TRBV21-1 is tagged as a pseudogene. The CDR3 length is 16 residues. The CDR3 DNA reads as TGTGCCAGCAGCAAAGCGGTGACAGGGGGCACCGGGGAGCTGTTTTTT. Its protein product is CASSKAVTGGTGELFF.

The chain has TRBV19 and TRBJ1-5, with 9 bases identical to TRBD1. Germline values: CDR1 LNHDA, CDR2 SQIVND (reference sequence). This CDR3 is built from 17 residues. V was clipped by 5 bases and J by 1 base; unmatched bases: 9. CDR3 in DNA: TGTGCCAGTAGTTTCCCGCCGGGACAGGGAAGCAATCAGCCCCAGCATTTT. Translation: CASSFPPGQGSNQPQHF. Full variable domain (missing parts from reference TRBV19 and TRBJ1-5): DGGITQSPKYLFRKEGQNVTLSCEQNLNHDAMYWYRQDPGQGLRLIYYSQIVNDFQKGDIAEGYSVSREKKESFPLTVTSAQKNPTAFYLCASSFPPGQGSNQPQHFGDGTRLSIL.

This clone was recorded only once. The genes are TRBV5-1 and TRBJ2-5; possible D gene TRBD1, 6 bases. The CDR3 has 14 residues. Germline CDR1 SGHRS, CDR2 YFSETQ. V was pared by 0 bases and J by 5 bases, with 11 bases between. The CDR3 loop reads CASSLDRDLETQYF. CDR3 nucleotide sequence: TGCGCCAGCAGCTTGGACAGGGATCTGGAGACCCAGTACTTC.

This clone was observed a handful of times. V usage is TRBV5-1 and J usage is TRBJ2-1, with a tentative D call TRBD1 (5 bases). CDR1 is SGHRS, CDR2 YFSETQ, per germline. V shed 0 bases and J shed 7 bases, with 11 bases lying between them. The CDR3 consists of 14 residues. CDR3 sequence: CASSLGQGENEQFF. The CDR3 DNA is TGCGCCAGCAGCTTGGGGCAGGGTGAGAATGAGCAGTTCTTC.